The 29 T cell receptor beta chains listed next were all sequenced from one sample in a study of T-cell reconstitution after alpha-beta-depleted transplantation in children listed by TCRdb under 2016. Library preparation employed PCR. The data were produced on an Illumina HiSeq 2500. TCR library preparation used molecular barcoding, with unique molecular identifiers applied to normalize quantification of the TCRbeta repertoire. TCRdb itself trimmed the public reads at Q25 with fastp, ran MiXCR and retained productive beta chains. Merged by CDR3 protein, the rows form single entries marked with the most common genes and DNA. In all, the sample holds approximately 110,000 distinct CDR3 sequences, and about 23% of those were seen once. Under 12% of the sample comes from the top ten. This specimen's treatment or condition label, per the study, means: allogeneic hematopoietic cell transplantation with graft depleted of TCRalphabeta T cells and CD19 B cells.

The source material was PBMCs, mostly from graft donor cells, sampled 180 days after TCRalphabeta/CD19-depleted stem cell transplant. These receptors were collected from a male patient between 2 and 10 years old who had a stem cell transplant for chronic granulomatous disease, so the T cells may come from the graft donor.

This clonotype was detected only a few times. At one boundary the junction diverges from the germline segment, which might be a read error. The chain combines TRBV12-3 or TRBV12-4 with TRBJ2-3, with 7 bases identical to TRBD2. The CDR3 length is 11 residues. In DNA, the CDR3 is TGTGCCAGCAGATTAACGGGACTAACAGATTTT. Translated: CASRLTGLTDF.

This clonotype was seen repeatedly, ten times or more. V is TRBV10-3 and J is TRBJ2-3, with D hard to call. The V gene lost 5 bases and the J gene lost 0 bases, with 9 bases spanning the gap. The CDR3 is made up of 14 amino acids. Per germline, CDR1 ENHRY and CDR2 SYGVKD. This CDR3 reads CAISSLPSTDTQYF. As DNA, the CDR3 is TGTGCCATCAGTTCGCTTCCAAGCACAGATACGCAGTATTTT.

This clonotype was detected once. This rearrangement joins TRBV7-6 to TRBJ2-6; 7 bases match TRBD1. The CDR3 is 18 residues long. V was clipped by 3 bases and J by 0 bases; unmatched bases: 8. Germline V gene data show CDR1 as SGHVS and CDR2 as FNYEAQ. The CDR3 region has the DNA TGTGCCAGCAGCTTCAGGGGACAGACCAACTCTGGGGCCAACGTCCTGACTTTC. Residues: CASSFRGQTNSGANVLTF.

The chain has TRBV9 and TRBJ2-1; D gene ambiguous. Per germline, CDR1 SGDLS and CDR2 YYNGEE. The CDR3 is made up of 13 amino acids. V was pared by 0 bases and J by 4 bases, with 5 bases between. The CDR3 bases are TGTGCCAGCAGCGTAGATCCTTACAATGAGCAGTTCTTC. Protein: CASSVDPYNEQFF.

This clonotype came up many times. The J gene is TRBJ2-7, the V gene TRBV20-1; TRBD1 aligns across 7 bases. The CDR3 is 16 residues long. Losses at the gene ends were 6 bases for V and 1 base for J; bases not matched to a gene: 15. Germline V lookup: CDR1 DFQATT, CDR2 SNEGSKA (reference sequence). The CDR3 region has the DNA TGCAGTGCCCTGTCCGGGACAGATGCATTTTCCTACGAGCAGTACTTC. Translating gives CSALSGTDAFSYEQYF.

This clonotype was counted at least ten times. This sequence joins TRBV20-1 and TRBJ1-5, with unresolved D. The CDR3 runs 16 residues. Trimming removed 0 bases at V and 5 bases at J, with 17 bases between. The germline V gene has CDR1 DFQATT and CDR2 SNEGSKA (reference sequence). The CDR3 is CSARDIGGVKDQPQHF. CDR3 DNA: TGCAGTGCTAGAGATATAGGCGGGGTAAAAGATCAGCCCCAGCATTTT.

For the CDR3, the DNA is TGTGCCAGCAGCCCTAGCGGGAGCAATGAGCAGTTCTTC. Translation: CASSPSGSNEQFF. This rearrangement joins TRBV27 to TRBJ2-1; TRBD2 matches at 10 bases. Looked up from germline, CDR1 is MNHEY and CDR2 is SMNVEV (reference sequence). The CDR3 length is 13 residues. V gave up 6 bases and J gave up 6 bases; unmatched junction bases: 2.

V gene TRBV20-1 combines with J gene TRBJ1-6; D gene ambiguous. Germline lookup yields CDR1 DFQATT and CDR2 SNEGSKA (reference sequence). The CDR3 contains 13 residues. V shed 2 bases and J shed 9 bases, with 11 bases lying between them. The CDR3, as DNA: TGCAGTGCTAGAAGTCAGAGAGCTTCACCCCTCCACTTT. Protein product: CSARSQRASPLHF.

At least ten counts were recorded for this clonotype. The CDR3 region is CSVSSGYEQYF. The CDR3 DNA is TGCAGCGTTTCTTCAGGGTACGAGCAGTACTTC. This sequence joins TRBV29-1 and TRBJ2-7, with D maybe TRBD1 (5 bases). Trimming took 5 bases from V and 4 from J, leaving 9 bases between them. Germline V lookup: CDR1 SQVTM, CDR2 ANQGSEA. This CDR3 has 11 residues.

The chain carries TRBV5-6 and TRBJ1-1; D not resolved. Trimming took 3 bases from V and 4 from J, leaving 10 bases between them. Per the germline V gene, CDR1 is SGHDT and CDR2 is YYEEEE. The CDR3 runs to 13 residues. CDR3 in amino acids: CASSSWPVTEAFF. For the CDR3, the DNA is TGTGCCAGCAGCTCCTGGCCTGTCACTGAAGCTTTCTTT.

This chain joins TRBV10-3 and TRBJ2-7; D call uncertain. The germline gives CDR1 ENHRY, CDR2 SYGVKD. Trimming stripped 2 bases from V and 2 bases from J, with 13 bases between. CDR3 size: 15 residues. The CDR3 nucleotides are TGTGCCATCAGTGAGAGCCCACAATCCACCTACGAGCAGTACTTC. Protein sequence: CAISESPQSTYEQYF.

At least ten counts were recorded for this clonotype. J is TRBJ2-1 and V is TRBV7-8; tentatively, D is TRBD2 (5 bases). The V end was cut by 2 bases, the J end by 9 bases, with 8 bases between. Germline-derived CDR1 and CDR2 are SGHVS and FQNEAQ. The CDR3 sequence is 12 residues long. The CDR3 nucleotides are TGTGCCAGCAGCTTAACGGGGATTGAGCAGTTCTTC. Amino acid sequence: CASSLTGIEQFF.

In its sample, this clonotype was seen a few times. This chain connects TRBV15 to TRBJ2-2, with D unresolved. Germline CDR1 is LNHNV and CDR2 is YYDKDF (reference sequence). The length of the CDR3 is 14 residues. V was pared by 0 bases and J by 7 bases, with 9 bases between. CDR3 in DNA: TGTGCCACCAGCAGAGATCGTGGGAACGGGGAGCTGTTTTTT. The encoded protein is CATSRDRGNGELFF.

The rearrangement joins TRBV12-3 or TRBV12-4 to TRBJ2-1, with TRBD2 identical over 8 bases. V trimming: 8 bases; J trimming: 2 bases; junction bases outside the gene matches: 8. This CDR3 spans 15 amino acids. CDR3 sequence: CASVFAGGPYNEQFF. As DNA, the CDR3 is TGTGCCAGCGTATTTGCGGGAGGCCCCTACAATGAGCAGTTCTTC.

This clonotype has a count of ten or more. The CDR3 is CASRFTGRSYNEQFF. The CDR3 DNA follows: TGTGCCAGCAGGTTCACAGGGCGGTCCTACAATGAGCAGTTCTTC. The chain couples TRBV7-2 to TRBJ2-1, with D perhaps TRBD1 (6 bases). The CDR3 has 15 residues. The germline V gene has CDR1 SGHTA and CDR2 FQGNSA. With 6 bases removed from V and 1 base from J, the gap between germline ends came to 13 bases.

This clonotype has more than one count but fewer than ten. This sequence joins TRBV28 and TRBJ2-2, with a tentative D call TRBD2 (6 bases). CDR3 length equals 19 residues. V was cut by 2 bases and J by 5 bases, with 24 bases left in between. CDR1 MDHEN and CDR2 SYDVKM come from the germline V gene. In DNA form, the CDR3 reads TGTGCCAGCAGTTTAGGGATTCGGCGGGAATTCCGGAGGACCGGGGAGCTGTTTTTT. It is translated as CASSLGIRREFRRTGELFF.

The chain combines TRBV27 with TRBJ2-1; 13 positions agree with TRBD2. With V trimmed by 5 bases and J by 7 bases, 11 bases remained unmatched. CDR1 is MNHEY and CDR2 is SMNVEV in the germline V gene (reference sequence). The CDR3 extends over 17 amino acids. CDR3 in DNA: TGTGCCAGCAGTACGACCCTTGGACTAGCGGGAGTTAATGAGCAGTTCTTC. It yields the protein CASSTTLGLAGVNEQFF.

This chain links TRBV27 with TRBJ2-6; no clear D. The CDR3 covers 17 residues. Germline V gene sequence: CDR1 MNHEY, CDR2 SMNVEV (reference sequence). V was clipped by 1 base and J by 0 bases, with 10 bases between them. The CDR3, as DNA: TGTGCCAGCAGTTTATTGGGCCCGAACTCTGGGGCCAACGTCCTGACTTTC. It is translated as CASSLLGPNSGANVLTF. The variable domain in full, completed from reference TRBV27 and TRBJ2-6, reads EAQVTQNPRYLITVTGKKLTVTCSQNMNHEYMSWYRQDPGLGLRQIYYSMNVEVTDKGDVPEGYKVSRKEKRNFPLILESPSPNQTSLYFCASSLLGPNSGANVLTFGAGSRLTVL.

This clonotype was picked up many times. This chain links TRBV27 with TRBJ2-3; D ambiguous. CDR1 MNHEY and CDR2 SMNVEV come from the germline V gene (reference sequence). This CDR3 has 14 amino acids. Trimming took off 3 bases at V and 2 bases at J, with 9 bases between the two ends. In nucleotides, the CDR3 is TGTGCCAGCAGTTTGTCATCTCCCACAGATACGCAGTATTTT. Translation: CASSLSSPTDTQYF.

This clonotype has a count of ten or more. The J gene is TRBJ2-1, the V gene TRBV20-1; 7 positions agree with TRBD1. This CDR3 region has 13 residues. CDR1 and CDR2 (germline): DFQATT, SNEGSKA (reference sequence). After removal of 2 bases from V and 4 bases from J, the junction contained 2 bases not matched to a gene. CDR3 sequence: CSARQGVYNEQFF. CDR3 nucleotides: TGCAGTGCTAGACAGGGGGTTTACAATGAGCAGTTCTTC.

The chain is built from TRBV9 and TRBJ1-5; 7 nucleotides agree with TRBD1. Trimming at V came to 3 bases and at J to 3 bases, leaving 6 bases not matched to a gene. Germline-derived CDR1 and CDR2 are SGDLS and YYNGEE. CDR3 length: 15 amino acids. CDR3 bases: TGTGCCAGCAGCGCTTCTGACAGGGCCAATCAGCCCCAGCATTTT. Encoded protein: CASSASDRANQPQHF.

Many counts were recorded for this clonotype. The rearrangement links TRBV10-3 to TRBJ2-1, with 12 nucleotides matching TRBD2. With V trimmed by 9 bases and J by 8 bases, 5 bases remained unmatched. Germline V gene sequence: CDR1 ENHRY, CDR2 SYGVKD. The CDR3 has 13 amino acids. The CDR3 DNA reads TGTGCCATTAAGACTAGCGGGAGCGATGAGCAGTTCTTC. Amino acid sequence: CAIKTSGSDEQFF.

This clonotype was counted only a few times. V usage is TRBV12-3 or TRBV12-4 and J usage is TRBJ2-7; 10 positions match TRBD2. The CDR3 covers 14 residues. The J segment lost 2 bases and the V segment lost 6 bases, leaving 4 bases of the junction unmatched. The DNA for the CDR3 is TGTGCCAGCAGAAAACTAGCGGGAACCTACGAGCAGTACTTC. Its protein product is CASRKLAGTYEQYF.

In this sample, this clonotype turned up many times. The V gene is TRBV20-1, the J gene TRBJ2-1, with D perhaps assigned TRBD1 or TRBD2 (5 bases each). The CDR3 is 14 residues long. Germline CDR1 is DFQATT and CDR2 is SNEGSKA (reference sequence). V gave up 5 bases and J gave up 4 bases, with 15 bases separating them. The CDR3 DNA reads TGCAGTGCTTCCACCGGGACGGAATACAATGAGCAGTTCTTC. It is translated as CSASTGTEYNEQFF.

The chain recombines TRBV19 with TRBJ2-7; the match to TRBD1 covers 9 bases. The CDR3 spans 16 residues. The germline V gene has CDR1 LNHDA and CDR2 SQIVND (reference sequence). V dropped 4 bases and J dropped 4; count of bases not matched to a gene: 11. CDR3 in amino acids: CASSTQTGTGNYEQYF. CDR3 nucleotide sequence: TGTGCCAGTAGTACACAAACCGGGACAGGGAATTACGAGCAGTACTTC.

In its sample, this clonotype was seen many times. The chain couples TRBV29-1 to TRBJ2-1; a weak D match, TRBD2 (6 bases). CDR3 size: 16 residues. Germline V gene lookup returns CDR1 SQVTM and CDR2 ANQGSEA. Trimming left V 7 bases short and J 7 bases short, with 26 bases between. CDR3 in DNA: TGCAGCGCCGAGGGCCGCCAGGGAGGAAACAGAAATGAGCAGTTCTTC. This translates into CSAEGRQGGNRNEQFF.

Many counts were recorded for this clonotype. The chain carries TRBV5-6 and TRBJ2-5; D is possibly TRBD1 (5 bases). Trimming left V 2 bases short and J 4 bases short, with 15 bases between. The CDR3 has 15 residues. Germline CDR1 reads SGHDT; CDR2 reads YYEEEE. In nucleotides, the CDR3 is TGTGCCAGCAGCTTAAGGCCCGACAGTTTAGAGACCCAGTACTTC. It is translated as CASSLRPDSLETQYF.

This clonotype was counted many times. The chain couples TRBV7-2 to TRBJ2-7; possible D gene TRBD1, 6 bases. Germline CDR1 is SGHTA and CDR2 is FQGNSA. CDR3 length: 16 amino acids. The V end lost 4 bases, the J end lost 4 bases, and 20 bases lay between the germline ends. The CDR3 reads CASSSKGGELEYEQYF. CDR3 DNA: TGTGCCAGCAGCTCTAAAGGGGGTGAGCTAGAGTACGAGCAGTACTTC.

This clonotype was seen only a few times. The rearrangement joins TRBV27 to TRBJ2-7; D ambiguous. The CDR3 loop spans 12 amino acids. The germline CDR1 and CDR2 sequences are MNHEY and SMNVEV (reference sequence). V was pared by 6 bases and J by 7 bases, with 13 bases between. The CDR3 protein is CASRGGAQEQYF. In DNA form, the CDR3 reads TGTGCCAGCAGGGGTGGAGCGCAAGAGCAGTACTTC.